The present T cell receptor beta chain was sequenced within a study of identical twins. The CDR3 loop spans 20 amino acids. V dropped 5 bases and J dropped 1; count of bases not matched to a gene: 21. The germline CDR1 and CDR2 sequences are DFQATT and SNEGSKA (reference sequence). A single record per CDR3 protein comes from TCRdb applying MiXCR to the 5' RACE reads. This sample carries 100,000 or so distinct CDR3 sequences, about 6.1% of them seen once, and the ten largest clones take approximately 12%. This clonotype has only a few counts. As yet, its antigen is unknown. General study points: Zero-insertion analyses could be partly confounded by invariant MAIT and iNKT cells. Researchers reported weaker excess twin sharing in beta out-of-frame sequences. Models underestimated out-of-frame TCR alpha sharing in monozygotic twins.

This chain connects TRBV20-1 to TRBJ2-3; TRBD2 agrees at 10 bases. Sequenced input: memory T cells sorted from blood. The receptor comes from a woman in her forties or fifties in good health. CDR3 region: CSARPRKLAGSPEGTDTQYF. The CDR3 DNA is TGCAGTGCTCGCCCGAGAAAACTAGCGGGATCCCCTGAGGGCACAGATACGCAGTATTTT.